The T cell receptor (beta chain) described here comes from a study of prognosis after radiotherapy for stage I lung cancer. The authors amplified TCR beta CDR3 from genomic DNA using two-round multiplex PCR. Round one of PCR was performed, and it used primers specific to each TRBV and TRBJ gene. TCRdb independently ran MiXCR on the multiplex PCR reads; one entry per CDR3 protein. Of about 24,000 distinct CDR3 sequences in the sample, about 40% were seen once. Points on this clonotype: Relative to the germline gene, one junction end is altered; a read error may explain this.

This CDR3 spans 12 amino acids. CDR1 and CDR2 (germline): MNHEY, SVGEGT. The input for sequencing was PBMCs, taken before or after stereotactic body radiation therapy (not recorded which). This rearrangement joins TRBV6-2 or TRBV6-3 to TRBJ2-7, with D maybe TRBD1 (6 bases). The TCR sequence derives from a donor aged 50 or older with non-small cell lung cancer. CDR3 protein: CACTRDNYDQYF. The DNA for the CDR3 is TGTGCCTGCACTCGGGACAACTACGATCAGTACTTC.